This T cell receptor (beta chain) originates from a study of cytomegalovirus exposure and HLA in healthy donors. Turning to the study itself: Findings of an earlier analysis included some 120 million unique TCR beta sequences from 190 million or so T cells.

The primer mix had 60 Vbeta and 13 Jbeta primers. Sequencing was performed with immunoSEQ multiplex PCR; in TCRdb, only in-frame clones are kept and a portion is missing. The sample yields approximately 91,000 clones, around 60% seen once. This clone has a single count. This sequence originates from a human donor in good health. The sequencing sample was made of PBMCs.

CDR3 DNA: TGTGCCATACGCAGGGGGCCCCAGCAGCCCCAGCATTTT. The encoded protein is CAIRRGPQQPQHF. The rearrangement joins TRBV10-3 to TRBJ1-5; 8 bases match TRBD1. The V segment lost 9 bases and the J segment 7 bases; nucleotides outside the gene matches: 8. Germline loops: CDR1 ENHRY, CDR2 SYGVKD. This CDR3 is built from 13 residues.